The TCR beta chain under discussion was sequenced for a study of identical twins. Broader study findings: Fewer insertions characterized abundant cord blood beta clonotypes, whereas memory repertoires showed none. It was possible that invariant MAIT and iNKT cells partly confounded the zero-insertion analyses. The models gave estimates that fell short of the out-of-frame TCR alpha sharing seen in monozygotic twins.

A template switching step contributed a universal primer site, while unique molecular identifiers were present in the cDNA. TCRdb re-derived calls from the 5' RACE reads in MiXCR, one entry per CDR3 protein. The sample consists of 450,000 to 500,000 distinct CDR3 sequences, approximately 14% of them appearing once. This clonotype was seen repeatedly, ten times or more. The antigen remains unidentified. In germline, CDR1 is KGHDR, CDR2 SFDVKD. V lost 3 bases and J lost 4, with 5 bases in between. The CDR3 consists of 13 residues. The same data also went into a second study, on yellow fever vaccine responses in identical twins.

The sequenced material came from CD4+ T cells sorted from blood. The chain has TRBV24-1 and TRBJ2-2; no definite D call. The origin of this receptor is a young woman in good health. The DNA of the CDR3 is TGTGCCACCAGTGATCGAATCACCGGGGAGCTGTTTTTT. Encoded protein: CATSDRITGELFF.